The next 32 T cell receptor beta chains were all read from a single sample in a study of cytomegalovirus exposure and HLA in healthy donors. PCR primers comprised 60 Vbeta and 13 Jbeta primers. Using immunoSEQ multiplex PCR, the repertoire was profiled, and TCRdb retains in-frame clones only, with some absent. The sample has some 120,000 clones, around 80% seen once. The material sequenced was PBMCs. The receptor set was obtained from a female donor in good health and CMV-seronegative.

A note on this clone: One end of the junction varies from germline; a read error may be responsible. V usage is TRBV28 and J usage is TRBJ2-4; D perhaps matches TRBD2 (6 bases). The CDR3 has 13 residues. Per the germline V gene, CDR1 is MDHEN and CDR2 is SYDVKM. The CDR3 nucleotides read TGTGCCAGCGGGGAGGAGGCCAAAAACAGTCAGTACTTC. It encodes CASGEEAKNSQYF.

In nucleotides, the CDR3 is TGTGCCAGCAGCATTAGTGGTGCGTCCTACAATGAGCAGTTCTTC. Translated: CASSISGASYNEQFF. V is TRBV9 and J is TRBJ2-1; D unclear. Trimming took 4 bases from V and 1 from J, leaving 12 bases between them. Germline lookup yields CDR1 SGDLS and CDR2 YYNGEE. The CDR3 has 15 amino acids.

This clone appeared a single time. The CDR3 loop is CASRGTGLYGYTF. The DNA of the CDR3 is TGTGCCAGCAGGGGGACAGGTCTCTATGGCTACACCTTC. The V call is TRBV9, the J call TRBJ1-2, with TRBD1 identical over 8 bases. The CDR3 is 13 residues long. Germline V lookup: CDR1 SGDLS, CDR2 YYNGEE. With V trimmed by 5 bases and J by 4 bases, 4 bases remained unmatched.

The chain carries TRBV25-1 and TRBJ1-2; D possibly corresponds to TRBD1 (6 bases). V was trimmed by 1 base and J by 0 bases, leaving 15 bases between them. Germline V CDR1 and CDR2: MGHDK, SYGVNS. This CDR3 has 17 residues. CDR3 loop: CASSESSGQTSNYGYTF. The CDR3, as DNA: TGTGCCAGCAGTGAATCGAGCGGACAGACCTCTAACTATGGCTACACCTTC.

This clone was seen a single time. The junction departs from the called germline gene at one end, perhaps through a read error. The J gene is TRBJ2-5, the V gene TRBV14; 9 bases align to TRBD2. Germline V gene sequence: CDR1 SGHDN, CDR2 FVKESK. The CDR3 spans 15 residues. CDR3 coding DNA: TGTGCCAGCAGCCAAGGCCTAGCGGGGCAAGAGGCCCAGTACTTC. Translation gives CASSQGLAGQEAQYF.

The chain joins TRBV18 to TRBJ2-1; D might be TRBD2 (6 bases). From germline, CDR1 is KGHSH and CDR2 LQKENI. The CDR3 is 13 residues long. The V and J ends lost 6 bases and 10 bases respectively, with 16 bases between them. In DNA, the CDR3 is TGTGCCAGCTCGCCTCAGAACGGGGGAGAGCAGTTCTTC. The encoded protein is CASSPQNGGEQFF.

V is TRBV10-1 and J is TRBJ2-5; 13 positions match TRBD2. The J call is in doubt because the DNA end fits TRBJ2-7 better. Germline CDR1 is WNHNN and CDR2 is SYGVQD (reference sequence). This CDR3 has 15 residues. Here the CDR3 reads CASSDQLAGGSEQYF. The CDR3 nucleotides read TGCGCCAGCAGTGACCAACTAGCGGGAGGGTCCGAGCAGTACTTC.

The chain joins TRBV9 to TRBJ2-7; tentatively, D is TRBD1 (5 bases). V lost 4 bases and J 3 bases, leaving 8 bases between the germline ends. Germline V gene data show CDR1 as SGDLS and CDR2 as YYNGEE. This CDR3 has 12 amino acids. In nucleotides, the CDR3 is TGTGCCAGCAGCACGCAGGGCTACGAGCAGTACTTC. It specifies CASSTQGYEQYF.

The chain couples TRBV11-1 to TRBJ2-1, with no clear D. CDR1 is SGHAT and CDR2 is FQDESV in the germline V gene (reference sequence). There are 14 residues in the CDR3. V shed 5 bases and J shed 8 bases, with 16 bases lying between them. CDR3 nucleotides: TGTGCCAGCAGCCAGCGACGACTCGCGTATGAGCAGTTCTTC. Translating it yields CASSQRRLAYEQFF.

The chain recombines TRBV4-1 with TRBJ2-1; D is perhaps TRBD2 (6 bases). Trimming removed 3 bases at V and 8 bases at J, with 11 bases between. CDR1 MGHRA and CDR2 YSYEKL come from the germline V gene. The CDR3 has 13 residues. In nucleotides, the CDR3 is TGCGCCAGCAGCCAGGCCCGCGGGGATGAGCAGTTCTTC. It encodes CASSQARGDEQFF.

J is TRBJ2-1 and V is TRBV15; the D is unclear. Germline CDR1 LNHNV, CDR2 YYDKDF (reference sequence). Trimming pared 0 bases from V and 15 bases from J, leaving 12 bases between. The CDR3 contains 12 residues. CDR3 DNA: TGTGCCACCAGCAGAGAGAGGATCGAACCGTTCTTC. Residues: CATSRERIEPFF.

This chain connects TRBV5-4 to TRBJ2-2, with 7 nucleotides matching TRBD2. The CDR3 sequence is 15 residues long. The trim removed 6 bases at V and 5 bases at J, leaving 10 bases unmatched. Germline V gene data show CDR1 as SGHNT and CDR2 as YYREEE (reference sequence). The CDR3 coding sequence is TGTGCCAGCACCCCGGGGGGAGCGGGTACCGGGGAGCTGTTTTTT. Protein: CASTPGGAGTGELFF.

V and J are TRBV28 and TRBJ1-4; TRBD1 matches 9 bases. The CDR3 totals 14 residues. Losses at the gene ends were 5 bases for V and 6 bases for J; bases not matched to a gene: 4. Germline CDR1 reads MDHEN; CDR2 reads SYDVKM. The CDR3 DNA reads TGTGCCAGCAGTGTGACAGGGGGTTATGAAAAACTGTTTTTT. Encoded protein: CASSVTGGYEKLFF.

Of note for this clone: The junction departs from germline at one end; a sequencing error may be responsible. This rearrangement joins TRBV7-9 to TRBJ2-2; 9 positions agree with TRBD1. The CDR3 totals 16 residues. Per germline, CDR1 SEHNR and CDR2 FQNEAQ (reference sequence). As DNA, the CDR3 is TGTTCCAGCAGCTCGGTGGACAGGGGTGACACCGGGGAGCTGTTTTTT. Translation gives CSSSSVDRGDTGELFF.

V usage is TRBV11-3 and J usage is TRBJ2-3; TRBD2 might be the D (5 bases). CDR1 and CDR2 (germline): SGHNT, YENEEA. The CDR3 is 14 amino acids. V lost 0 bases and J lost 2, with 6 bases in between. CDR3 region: CASSLEGVTDTQYF. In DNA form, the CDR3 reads TGTGCCAGCAGCTTAGAGGGAGTCACAGATACGCAGTATTTT. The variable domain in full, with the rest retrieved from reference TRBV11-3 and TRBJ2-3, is EAGVVQSPRYKIIEKKQPVAFWCNPISGHNTLYWYLQNLGQGPELLIRYENEEAVDDSQLPKDRFSAERLKGVDSTLKIQPAELGDSAVYLCASSLEGVTDTQYFGPGTRLTVL.

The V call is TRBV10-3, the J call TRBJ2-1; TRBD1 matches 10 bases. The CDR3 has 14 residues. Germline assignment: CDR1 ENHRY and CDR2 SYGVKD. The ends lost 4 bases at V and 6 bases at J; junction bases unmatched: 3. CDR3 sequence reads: CAISGGTGVNEQFF. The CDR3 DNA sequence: TGTGCCATCAGTGGGGGGACAGGGGTCAATGAGCAGTTCTTC.

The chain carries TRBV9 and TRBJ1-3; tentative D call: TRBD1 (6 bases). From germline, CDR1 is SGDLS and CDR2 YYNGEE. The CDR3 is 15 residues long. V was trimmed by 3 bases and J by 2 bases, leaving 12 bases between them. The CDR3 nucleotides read TGTGCCAGCAGCGCCTCAGGGGTCGCTGGAAACACCATATATTTT. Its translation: CASSASGVAGNTIYF.

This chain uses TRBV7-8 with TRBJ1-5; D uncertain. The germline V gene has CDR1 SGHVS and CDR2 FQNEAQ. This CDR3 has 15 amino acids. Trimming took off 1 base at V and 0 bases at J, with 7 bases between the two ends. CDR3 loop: CASSLGLNSNQPQHF. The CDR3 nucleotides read TGTGCCAGCAGCTTAGGACTCAATAGCAATCAGCCCCAGCATTTT.

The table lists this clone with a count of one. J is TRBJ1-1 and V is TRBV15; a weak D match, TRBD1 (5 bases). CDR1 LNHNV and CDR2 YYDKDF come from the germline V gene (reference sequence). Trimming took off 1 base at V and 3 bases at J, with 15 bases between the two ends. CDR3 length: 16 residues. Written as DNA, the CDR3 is TGTGCCACCAGCAGAGGCGGGGTCCGGGGGGACACTGAAGCTTTCTTT. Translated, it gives CATSRGGVRGDTEAFF.

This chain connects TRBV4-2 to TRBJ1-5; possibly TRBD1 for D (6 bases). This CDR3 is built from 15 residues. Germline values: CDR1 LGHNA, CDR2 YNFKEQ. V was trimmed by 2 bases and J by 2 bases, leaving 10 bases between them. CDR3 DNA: TGTGCCAGCAGCCAAAGACAGGAGGGCAATCAGCCCCAGCATTTT. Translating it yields CASSQRQEGNQPQHF.

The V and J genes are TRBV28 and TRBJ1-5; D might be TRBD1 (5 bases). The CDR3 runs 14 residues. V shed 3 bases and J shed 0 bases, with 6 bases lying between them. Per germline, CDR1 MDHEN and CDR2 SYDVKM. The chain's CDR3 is CASSFTGSNQPQHF. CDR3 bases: TGTGCCAGCAGTTTCACAGGTAGCAATCAGCCCCAGCATTTT.

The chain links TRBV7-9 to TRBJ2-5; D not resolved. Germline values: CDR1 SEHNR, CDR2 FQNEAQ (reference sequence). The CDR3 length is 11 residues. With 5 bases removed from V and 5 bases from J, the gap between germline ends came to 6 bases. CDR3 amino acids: CASSPGETQYF. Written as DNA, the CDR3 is TGTGCCAGCAGCCCAGGCGAGACCCAGTACTTC.

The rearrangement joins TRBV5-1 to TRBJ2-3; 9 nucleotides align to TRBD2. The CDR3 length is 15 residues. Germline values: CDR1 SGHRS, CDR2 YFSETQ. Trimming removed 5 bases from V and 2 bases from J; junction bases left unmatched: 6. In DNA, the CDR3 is TGCGCCAGCAGGCGGGGGGGGACCTCCACAGATACGCAGTATTTT. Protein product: CASRRGGTSTDTQYF.

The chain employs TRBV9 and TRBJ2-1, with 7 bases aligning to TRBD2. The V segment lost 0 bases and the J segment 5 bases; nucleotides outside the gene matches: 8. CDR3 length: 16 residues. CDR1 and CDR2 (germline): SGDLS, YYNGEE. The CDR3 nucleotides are TGTGCCAGCAGCGTAGTCGGCGGGAGTGGGCACAATGAGCAGTTCTTC. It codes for CASSVVGGSGHNEQFF.

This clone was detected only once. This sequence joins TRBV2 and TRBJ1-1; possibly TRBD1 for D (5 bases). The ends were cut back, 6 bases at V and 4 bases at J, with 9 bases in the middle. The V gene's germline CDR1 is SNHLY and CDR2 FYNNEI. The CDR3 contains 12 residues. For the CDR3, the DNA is TGTGCCAGCAGCAGACAGATCACTGAAGCTTTCTTT. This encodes CASSRQITEAFF.

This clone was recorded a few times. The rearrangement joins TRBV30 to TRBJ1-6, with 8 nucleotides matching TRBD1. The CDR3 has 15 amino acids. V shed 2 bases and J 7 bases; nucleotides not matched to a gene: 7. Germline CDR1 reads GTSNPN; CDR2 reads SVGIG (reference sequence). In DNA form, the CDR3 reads TGTGCCTGGAGTTTGGACAGGGTCAGAAATTCACCCCTCCACTTT. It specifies CAWSLDRVRNSPLHF.

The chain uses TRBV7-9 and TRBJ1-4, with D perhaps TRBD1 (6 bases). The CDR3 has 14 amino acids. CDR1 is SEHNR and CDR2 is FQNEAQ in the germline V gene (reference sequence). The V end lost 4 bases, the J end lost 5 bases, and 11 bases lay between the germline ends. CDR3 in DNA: TGTGCCAGCAGCTCCTGGACAGCAAATGAAAAACTGTTTTTT. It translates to CASSSWTANEKLFF.

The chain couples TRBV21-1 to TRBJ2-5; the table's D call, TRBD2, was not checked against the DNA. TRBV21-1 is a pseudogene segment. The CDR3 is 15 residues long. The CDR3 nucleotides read TGTGCCAGCAGCAAAGACCCAGGGAGGAGGGAGACCCAGTACTTC. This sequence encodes CASSKDPGRRETQYF.

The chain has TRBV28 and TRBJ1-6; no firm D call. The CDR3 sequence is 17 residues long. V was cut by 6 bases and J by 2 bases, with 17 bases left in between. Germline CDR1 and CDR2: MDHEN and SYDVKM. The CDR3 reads CASRQRGGSPYNSPLHF. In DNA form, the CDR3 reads TGTGCCAGCAGACAGCGGGGAGGTAGCCCCTATAATTCACCCCTCCACTTT. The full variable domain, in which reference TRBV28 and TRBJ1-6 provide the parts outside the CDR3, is DVKVTQSSRYLVKRTGEKVFLECVQDMDHENMFWYRQDPGLGLRLIYFSYDVKMKEKGDIPEGYSVSREKKERFSLILESASTNQTSMYLCASRQRGGSPYNSPLHFGNGTRLTVT.

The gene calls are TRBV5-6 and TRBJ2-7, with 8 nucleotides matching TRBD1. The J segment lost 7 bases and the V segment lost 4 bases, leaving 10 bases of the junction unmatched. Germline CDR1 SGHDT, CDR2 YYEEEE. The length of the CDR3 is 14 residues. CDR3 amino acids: CASSPDRGKREQYF. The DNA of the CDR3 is TGTGCCAGCAGCCCCGACAGGGGAAAGAGGGAGCAGTACTTC.

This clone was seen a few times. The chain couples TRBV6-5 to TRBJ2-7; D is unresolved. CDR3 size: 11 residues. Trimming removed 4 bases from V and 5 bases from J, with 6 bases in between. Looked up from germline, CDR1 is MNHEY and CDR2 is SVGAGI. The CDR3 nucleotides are TGTGCCAGCAGTTCTGGCCACGAGCAGTACTTC. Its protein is CASSSGHEQYF.

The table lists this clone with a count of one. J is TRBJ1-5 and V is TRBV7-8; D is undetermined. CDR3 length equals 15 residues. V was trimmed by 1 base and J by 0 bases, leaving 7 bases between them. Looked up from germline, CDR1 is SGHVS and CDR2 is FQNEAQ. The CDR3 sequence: CASSLGGISNQPQHF. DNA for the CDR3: TGTGCCAGCAGCTTAGGCGGGATTAGCAATCAGCCCCAGCATTTT.